The next 24 T cell receptor beta chains were all read from a single sample in a study of CD8 T cells in ankylosing spondylitis. The antigens these receptors bind are not known. Study conclusions and caveats: Typical of ankylosing spondylitis blood, it appeared, was a TCR beta motif of under 10 highly homologous variants.

TCRdb redid the calling of the 5' RACE reads with MiXCR, one entry per CDR3 protein. The table has roughly 350,000 distinct CDR3 sequences, 8% seen once. The specimen sequenced was blood, either unsorted or a sorted T cell fraction (not recorded which). The receptor set was obtained from a male donor with ankylosing spondylitis.

The chain uses TRBV30 and TRBJ2-1; 8 positions match TRBD2. In germline, CDR1 is GTSNPN, CDR2 SVGIG (reference sequence). The trim removed 5 bases at V and 4 bases at J, leaving 10 bases unmatched. The CDR3 is made up of 15 amino acids. CDR3 bases: TGTGCCTGGCACGCCGGGACTAGAGATTACAATGAGCAGTTCTTC. It codes for CAWHAGTRDYNEQFF.

The V gene is TRBV7-3, the J gene TRBJ1-5; D perhaps matches TRBD1 (5 bases). V shed 6 bases and J shed 4 bases, with 16 bases lying between them. Per germline, CDR1 SGHTA and CDR2 FQGTGA. This CDR3 comprises 15 residues. The CDR3, as DNA: TGTGCCAGCAGAAAACCGGGACGGATAAATCAGCCCCAGCATTTT. Its translation: CASRKPGRINQPQHF.

This clonotype was detected many times. The chain carries TRBV20-1 and TRBJ2-2; possible D gene TRBD2, 6 bases. Trimming took 0 bases from V and 4 from J, leaving 15 bases between them. Germline V gene sequence: CDR1 DFQATT, CDR2 SNEGSKA (reference sequence). There are 16 residues in the CDR3. The DNA for the CDR3 is TGCAGTGCTAGAGACGGGAGCGTTGGGGGCACCGGGGAGCTGTTTTTT. It encodes CSARDGSVGGTGELFF.

The table lists this clonotype with many counts. This CDR3 is CASSFRLAEYQETQYF. CDR3 coding DNA: TGCGCCAGCAGCTTCCGACTAGCAGAGTACCAAGAGACCCAGTACTTC. The chain employs TRBV5-1 and TRBJ2-5, with TRBD2 matching 7 bases. This CDR3 contains 16 residues. Germline lookup yields CDR1 SGHRS and CDR2 YFSETQ. V shed 2 bases, J shed 0 bases, and the junction held 7 bases outside the gene matches.

This clonotype was found many times. The chain joins TRBV27 to TRBJ1-3; D is perhaps TRBD1 (6 bases). Germline values: CDR1 MNHEY, CDR2 SMNVEV (reference sequence). Deletions cut 5 bases from V and 0 bases from J, with 8 bases between. The CDR3 totals 14 residues. The CDR3 sequence is CASSDRLSGNTIYF. CDR3 nucleotides: TGTGCCAGCAGTGACAGGCTCTCTGGAAACACCATATATTTT.

Many counts were recorded for this clonotype. J is TRBJ2-7 and V is TRBV29-1; 8 bases fit TRBD2. CDR3 length: 13 residues. Germline V CDR1 and CDR2: SQVTM, ANQGSEA. V gave up 6 bases and J gave up 0 bases; unmatched junction bases: 4. CDR3 sequence reads: CSVTSGSSYEQYF. The CDR3 bases are TGCAGCGTCACTAGCGGCAGCTCCTACGAGCAGTACTTC.

This clonotype was found many times. This rearrangement joins TRBV4-3 to TRBJ1-1; D is unclear. Trimming shortened V by 0 bases and J by 12 bases, and 14 bases separated the two germline ends. This CDR3 spans 13 amino acids. Germline CDR1 reads LGHNA; CDR2 reads YSLEER. CDR3 bases: TGCGCCAGCAGCCAAGATCTGATGAGGGAGACTTTCTTT. It encodes CASSQDLMRETFF.

This clonotype showed up many times. This chain links TRBV7-2 with TRBJ1-3; no definite D call. The CDR3 runs to 15 residues. The germline CDR1 and CDR2 sequences are SGHTA and FQGNSA. Trimming left V 2 bases short and J 0 bases short, with 8 bases between. The CDR3 region is CASSLMPASGNTIYF. Here the CDR3 DNA reads TGTGCCAGCAGCTTAATGCCGGCCTCTGGAAACACCATATATTTT.

The rearrangement links TRBV19 to TRBJ2-7; a possible D gene is TRBD1 (6 bases). V was trimmed by 5 bases and J by 5 bases, leaving 28 bases between them. CDR3 length equals 18 residues. Germline V CDR1 and CDR2: LNHDA, SQIVND (reference sequence). CDR3 DNA: TGTGCCAGTAGTCCACCCGGAGGACAGAACGGGGCCCTCCACGAGCAGTACTTC. Protein sequence: CASSPPGGQNGALHEQYF.

The chain links TRBV4-1 to TRBJ2-5; no firm D call. Trimming pared 4 bases from V and 9 bases from J, leaving 18 bases between. The CDR3 runs to 14 residues. The germline V gene encodes CDR1 MGHRA and CDR2 YSYEKL. In DNA form, the CDR3 reads TGCGCCAGCAGCCTCCAGGAAGGTGATGCGGCCCAGTACTTC. Translation gives CASSLQEGDAAQYF.

CDR3 DNA: TGTGCCAGCAGCGTACAGGGGGCGCACACCGGGGAGCTGTTTTTT. This encodes CASSVQGAHTGELFF. The rearrangement uses TRBV28 and TRBJ2-2, with 9 bases fitting TRBD1. The germline V gene has CDR1 MDHEN and CDR2 SYDVKM. The CDR3 covers 15 residues. After removal of 6 bases from V and 3 bases from J, the junction contained 5 bases not matched to a gene.

This clonotype was recorded many times. J is TRBJ1-5 and V is TRBV2; weak D call: TRBD1 (6 bases). This CDR3 is 13 amino acids long. Trimming cost V 1 base and J 9 bases, with 10 bases left between them. Germline V gives CDR1 SNHLY, CDR2 FYNNEI. The CDR3 spells CASSEGGGWPQHF. The DNA for the CDR3 is TGTGCCAGCAGTGAAGGTGGGGGCTGGCCCCAGCATTTT.

The genes are TRBV12-3 or TRBV12-4 and TRBJ2-5; tentative D call: TRBD2 (5 bases). Trimming cost V 4 bases and J 2 bases, with 11 bases left between them. The CDR3 is 14 amino acids. The DNA for the CDR3 is TGTGCCAGCAGTTGGGTGCCGGGACAAGAGACCCAGTACTTC. Its protein product is CASSWVPGQETQYF.

This clonotype was observed at least ten times. The chain carries TRBV29-1 and TRBJ2-2, with 7 bases lining up with TRBD1. The CDR3 is 14 amino acids. The junction had 3 bases not matched to a gene; V was cut back by 5 bases and J by 0 bases. Germline loops: CDR1 SQVTM, CDR2 ANQGSEA. CDR3 bases: TGCAGCGTTCGGGACAGCACGAACACCGGGGAGCTGTTTTTT. Translation: CSVRDSTNTGELFF.

The chain joins TRBV7-3 to TRBJ2-3; D not certain. V was clipped by 5 bases and J by 4 bases, with 13 bases between them. This CDR3 spans 14 amino acids. CDR1 is SGHTA, CDR2 FQGTGA, per germline. This CDR3 is CASSELKSADTQYF. The CDR3 coding sequence is TGTGCCAGCAGCGAACTAAAGAGTGCAGATACGCAGTATTTT.

This clonotype was seen repeatedly, ten times or more. The chain carries TRBV20-1 and TRBJ1-1, with 7 nucleotides matching TRBD1. Germline V lookup: CDR1 DFQATT, CDR2 SNEGSKA (reference sequence). The ends lost 6 bases at V and 4 bases at J; junction bases unmatched: 5. The CDR3 consists of 12 residues. The CDR3 nucleotides are TGCAGTGCGGACAGGTGGGGCACTGAAGCTTTCTTT. It encodes CSADRWGTEAFF.

The rearrangement joins TRBV7-2 to TRBJ2-1, with D hard to call. Trimming removed 2 bases at V and 9 bases at J, with 11 bases between. This CDR3 contains 13 residues. Germline loops: CDR1 SGHTA, CDR2 FQGNSA. This CDR3 is CASSLFVDSEQFF. The CDR3, as DNA: TGTGCCAGCAGCTTATTTGTTGATAGTGAGCAGTTCTTC. Using reference TRBV7-2 and TRBJ2-1 for the parts outside the CDR3, the full variable domain is GAGVSQSPSNKVTEKGKDVELRCDPISGHTALYWYRQSLGQGLEFLIYFQGNSAPDKSGLPSDRFSAERTGGSVSTLTIQRTQQEDSAVYLCASSLFVDSEQFFGPGTRLTVL.

This clonotype was detected ten times or more. The chain's CDR3 is CASSLVGLYNEQFF. The CDR3 DNA reads as TGTGCCAGCAGCTTAGTAGGATTATACAATGAGCAGTTCTTC. V usage is TRBV11-3 and J usage is TRBJ2-1; D is uncertain. V lost 1 base and J 4 bases, leaving 8 bases between the germline ends. CDR1 is SGHNT and CDR2 is YENEEA in the germline V gene. This CDR3 spans 14 amino acids.

In its sample, this clonotype was seen many times. V gene TRBV7-2 combines with J gene TRBJ2-5, with 8 bases aligning to TRBD2. The junction had 4 bases not matched to a gene; V was cut back by 1 base and J by 0 bases. Germline CDR1 SGHTA, CDR2 FQGNSA. The CDR3 covers 16 residues. CDR3 region: CASSLVLAGHQETQYF. CDR3 DNA sequence: TGTGCCAGCAGCTTAGTCCTAGCGGGCCACCAAGAGACCCAGTACTTC.

The V and J genes are TRBV7-9 and TRBJ2-1, with TRBD2 identical over 11 bases. V shed 5 bases and J 7 bases; nucleotides not matched to a gene: 10. Looked up from germline, CDR1 is SEHNR and CDR2 is FQNEAQ (reference sequence). CDR3 length: 16 residues. The CDR3 coding sequence is TGTGCCAGCAGCCGGCGGGAGCTAGCGGGAGGTAATGAGCAGTTCTTC. The encoded protein is CASSRRELAGGNEQFF.

This clonotype turned up a few times. This rearrangement joins TRBV30 to TRBJ2-2, with D perhaps matching TRBD1 (6 bases). With 4 bases removed from V and 4 bases from J, the gap between germline ends came to 10 bases. CDR1 and CDR2 from the germline V gene are GTSNPN and SVGIG (reference sequence). The CDR3 has 13 amino acids. CDR3 loop: CAWTLQGTGELFF. The DNA for the CDR3 is TGTGCCTGGACCTTACAGGGCACCGGGGAGCTGTTTTTT.

The gene calls are TRBV20-1 and TRBJ2-7; D remains ambiguous. This CDR3 is built from 13 residues. V was clipped by 0 bases and J by 3 bases, with 9 bases between them. Germline CDR1 DFQATT, CDR2 SNEGSKA (reference sequence). CDR3 residues: CSARDLVYYEQYF. CDR3 bases: TGCAGTGCTAGAGACCTAGTCTACTACGAGCAGTACTTC.

There are a few counts of this clonotype. The CDR3 sequence is CSVVGGGANTEAFF. CDR3 DNA sequence: TGCAGCGTTGTTGGTGGGGGCGCGAACACTGAAGCTTTCTTT. The chain is built from TRBV29-1 and TRBJ1-1; possible D gene TRBD1, 6 bases. Germline CDR1 SQVTM, CDR2 ANQGSEA. CDR3 length: 14 amino acids. The V gene lost 4 bases and the J gene lost 1 base, with 13 bases spanning the gap.

The chain carries TRBV12-3 or TRBV12-4 and TRBJ2-7; 7 bases are shared with TRBD2. The CDR3 runs 16 residues. J was trimmed by 0 bases and V by 7 bases; bases with no gene match: 12. The CDR3 DNA reads TGTGCCAGCACCTTCAATAGCGGGCCGAGCTCCTACGAGCAGTACTTC. Its protein is CASTFNSGPSSYEQYF.